A selection of T cell receptor beta chains follows, all from one sample in a study of cytomegalovirus exposure and HLA in healthy donors. The table came from immunoSEQ multiplex PCR; TCRdb's copy has only in-frame clones and leaves some out. The sample lists 97,000 or so clones; roughly 70% were seen once. The material sequenced was PBMCs. The receptors were sampled from a man aged 50 to 60 in good health and CMV-seronegative. CDR3s include the opening cysteine and the closing phenylalanine or tryptophan. The order of the fields is CDR3 DNA, CDR3 protein, clone size, D gene, V gene, J gene. D genes are given only for firm matches. Clone size appears in some rows only: once, few, many, or a class for an expanded clone.

TGTGCCATCATGGGGGGACAGGGGATTTCAGATACGCAGTATTTT	CAIMGGQGISDTQYF	few	TRBD1	TRBV10-3	TRBJ2-3
TGTGCCAGCAGATCAGGGTACTCTGGAAACACCATATATTTT	CASRSGYSGNTIYF	.	.	TRBV28	TRBJ1-3
TGTGCCAGTACAGGACAGACGGGACATGGCTACACCTTC	CASTGQTGHGYTF	.	.	TRBV19	TRBJ1-2
TGCGCCAGCAGGGATGTCGGGAACTCTGGAAACACCATATATTTT	CASRDVGNSGNTIYF	.	.	TRBV5-1	TRBJ1-3
TGCAGCGTTGACGCGGGCAGAGGCTCCTACGAGCAGTACTTC	CSVDAGRGSYEQYF	few	.	TRBV29-1	TRBJ2-7
TGTGCCAGCTCACCCCCCCGGGCCGGGGGGCCCCGGGAGCAGTACTTC	CASSPPRAGGPREQYF	.	.	TRBV18	TRBJ2-7
TGTGCCAGTAGTATAGCGGGACTGATCAATCAGCCCCAGCATTTT	CASSIAGLINQPQHF	once	.	TRBV19	TRBJ1-5
TGTGCCAGCAGCTTCGAAGATCGGGACAGGGACGATTATGGCTACACCTTC	CASSFEDRDRDDYGYTF	.	TRBD1	TRBV7-2	TRBJ1-2
TGTGCCAGCAGCTTGACAGGGAGCACAGATACGCAGTATTTT	CASSLTGSTDTQYF	.	.	TRBV5-4	TRBJ2-3
TGTGCCAGCAGTCCGGGACAAAACCGGCAATTGGCCTTC	CASSPGQNRQLAF	once	.	TRBV28	TRBJ1-2
TGTGCCAGCAGTTTATCAGGGTTCGTGGGTAGCAATCAGCCCCAGCATTTT	CASSLSGFVGSNQPQHF	few	.	TRBV28	TRBJ1-5
TGTGCCAGCAGTCCCCTTGGCGGCACCGGGGAGCTGTTTTTT	CASSPLGGTGELFF	.	.	TRBV6-6	TRBJ2-2
TGCAGCGTACGGACAGGAACTAATTCACCCCTCCACTTT	CSVRTGTNSPLHF	.	TRBD1	TRBV29-1	TRBJ1-6
TGTGCCAGCCAGGCAAGGGGCAGGGCCAACTACGAGCAGTACTTC	CASQARGRANYEQYF	.	.	TRBV6-1	TRBJ2-7
TGTGCCAGCAGCTTACGGGAGGACTCTGGCTACACCTTC	CASSLREDSGYTF	few	.	TRBV7-9	TRBJ1-2
TGTGCCAGCAGTTACTCGACAGCCGCCGAGCAGTACTTC	CASSYSTAAEQYF	.	.	TRBV6-6	TRBJ2-7
TGTGCCAGCAGTTTAGACCCGCGACAGGGTTCGGCTTTCTTT	CASSLDPRQGSAFF	.	TRBD1	TRBV28	TRBJ1-1
TGTGCCAGCAGTGCGACTGGACAGGGAGTTCGCGGTGGCTACACCTTC	CASSATGQGVRGGYTF	.	TRBD1	TRBV28	TRBJ1-2
TGTGCCAGCAGTTACTCACTAGCGGGAGGCTACGAGCAGTACTTC	CASSYSLAGGYEQYF	.	TRBD2	TRBV6-5	TRBJ2-7
TGTGCCAGCAGTTTGAGGAACTATGGCTACACCTTC	CASSLRNYGYTF	few	.	TRBV28	TRBJ1-2
TGTGCCAGCAGCTTATCGGGGGGCACAGAGACCCAGTACTTC	CASSLSGGTETQYF	.	.	TRBV11-2	TRBJ2-5
TGTGCCAGCAGCGGACTGGGATACGAGCAGTACTTC	CASSGLGYEQYF	.	.	TRBV2	TRBJ2-7
TGTGCCAGCAGCCACGGTGGGAACACTGAAGCTTTCTTT	CASSHGGNTEAFF	.	.	TRBV7-8	TRBJ1-1
TGTGCCAGCAGCTTAGGGGGGGCGACAGGGGGCGACTATGGCTACACCTTC	CASSLGGATGGDYGYTF	.	TRBD1	TRBV7-8	TRBJ1-2
TGTGCCAGCAGTAGAGTCGACGGGGGGAGCTCCTACAATGAGCAGTTCTTC	CASSRVDGGSSYNEQFF	.	TRBD2	TRBV28	TRBJ2-1
TGTGCCAGTAGTAGTTTTGCGAGCACTGAAGCTTTCTTT	CASSSFASTEAFF	.	.	TRBV19	TRBJ1-1
TGTGCCACCAGCAGAGATCGACAGGGCGAGCAGTACTTC	CATSRDRQGEQYF	.	TRBD1	TRBV15	TRBJ2-7